These T cell receptor beta chains were read from a single sample in a study of blood T cell repertoires in COVID-19. The repertoire was sequenced with immunoSEQ multiplex PCR; TCRdb's copy has only in-frame clones and lacks some. This sample carries 150,000 to 200,000 clones, 80% to 90% of them seen once, and the ten largest clones take 9.5% to 13%. Sequences were obtained from peripheral blood. These receptors all come from a human donor in a cohort sampled during active COVID-19. Each CDR3 is given with its conserved first and last residue. Each record gives: CDR3 DNA, CDR3 protein, D gene, J gene, CDR3 length, clone size, V gene. A D gene is named only where the DNA matches it firmly. Expanded clones are given a class, and other clones once, few, many or no size at all.

DNA: TGCGCCAGCAGCGCCCGGCGGCAGGGTCTGTACGAGCAGTACTTC; CDR3: CASSARRQGLYEQYF; D: -; J: TRBJ2-7; length: 15; size: -; V: TRBV5-1
DNA: TGTGCCAGCAGTTTATCTGTGACAGGGGGCGTGGGCACTGAAGCTTTCTTT; CDR3: CASSLSVTGGVGTEAFF; D: TRBD1; J: TRBJ1-1; length: 17; size: -; V: TRBV27
DNA: TGTGCCAGCAGTTTTGGGCCCTTGGATGAGCAGTTCTTC; CDR3: CASSFGPLDEQFF; D: -; J: TRBJ2-1; length: 13; size: -; V: TRBV12-3/TRBV12-4
DNA: TGTGCCAGCAGTTTATGGGCGGCGGGGAGTTCGAACACTGAAGCTTTCTTT; CDR3: CASSLWAAGSSNTEAFF; D: -; J: TRBJ1-1; length: 17; size: -; V: TRBV27
DNA: TGTGCCAGCAGCTTAGCCGGGACAGGGTTGGGGACCCAGTACTTC; CDR3: CASSLAGTGLGTQYF; D: TRBD1; J: TRBJ2-5; length: 15; size: -; V: TRBV7-2
DNA: TGCGCCAGCAGCTACCGGGACTCCTACCAAGAGACCCAGTACTTC; CDR3: CASSYRDSYQETQYF; D: -; J: TRBJ2-5; length: 15; size: -; V: TRBV5-1
DNA: TGTGCCAGCAGGCCCCCGGGACAGGGGCTCCGCTCCTATAATTCACCCCTCCACTTT; CDR3: CASRPPGQGLRSYNSPLHF; D: TRBD1; J: TRBJ1-6; length: 19; size: -; V: TRBV2
DNA: TGTGCCAGCAGCTTAGGGTGGCCCCAAGCTTTCTTT; CDR3: CASSLGWPQAFF; D: -; J: TRBJ1-1; length: 12; size: few; V: TRBV7-2
DNA: TGCGCCAGCAGCCAAGATCCTAATTCCTACAATGAGCAGTTCTTC; CDR3: CASSQDPNSYNEQFF; D: -; J: TRBJ2-1; length: 15; size: -; V: TRBV4-1
DNA: TGCAGCGTGGGGTCGCACAGGGGAGTTGAGGAGCAGTACTTC; CDR3: CSVGSHRGVEEQYF; D: TRBD1; J: TRBJ2-7; length: 14; size: -; V: TRBV29-1
DNA: TGTGCCAGTAGTCCTCGCGCTTATAACACCGGGGAGCTGTTTTTT; CDR3: CASSPRAYNTGELFF; D: -; J: TRBJ2-2; length: 15; size: many; V: TRBV19
DNA: TGTGCCAGCAGTGAATATGGGGCGGGAGCGGTTAAGTACAATGAGCAGTTCTTC; CDR3: CASSEYGAGAVKYNEQFF; D: TRBD2; J: TRBJ2-1; length: 18; size: -; V: TRBV6-1
DNA: TGTGCCAGCAACCCAACTAGCGGGAGGTTTGAGCAGTTCTTC; CDR3: CASNPTSGRFEQFF; D: TRBD2; J: TRBJ2-1; length: 14; size: -; V: TRBV6-2/TRBV6-3
DNA: TGTGCCAGCAGCCCCGGGACAGCCTATGGCTACACCTTC; CDR3: CASSPGTAYGYTF; D: TRBD1; J: TRBJ1-2; length: 13; size: -; V: TRBV7-2
DNA: TGCAGTGCTAGTGGCGGCCCGGATTGGGGCTACACCTTC; CDR3: CSASGGPDWGYTF; D: -; J: TRBJ1-2; length: 13; size: few; V: TRBV20-1
DNA: TGTGCCAGCAAACTAGCGGGAGGAGAGACCCAGTACTTC; CDR3: CASKLAGGETQYF; D: TRBD2; J: TRBJ2-5; length: 13; size: -; V: TRBV25-1
DNA: TGCGCCAGCAGCTCATTCCGGGACACCCCCTCCTACGAGCAGTACTTC; CDR3: CASSSFRDTPSYEQYF; D: -; J: TRBJ2-7; length: 16; size: -; V: TRBV5-1
DNA: TGTGCCAGCAGCTCCGTCGGACAGGGGAATCAGCCCCAGCATTTT; CDR3: CASSSVGQGNQPQHF; D: TRBD1; J: TRBJ1-5; length: 15; size: medium-sized; V: TRBV11-3
DNA: TGTGCCAGCAGTATAGGGGGCGCGTACGAGCAGTACTTC; CDR3: CASSIGGAYEQYF; D: TRBD1; J: TRBJ2-7; length: 13; size: -; V: TRBV6-2/TRBV6-3
DNA: TGTGCCATCAGTGGGACCCTAGGGAGGAGGAACACTGAAGCTTTCTTT; CDR3: CAISGTLGRRNTEAFF; D: -; J: TRBJ1-1; length: 16; size: -; V: TRBV10-3
DNA: TGTGCCAGCAGCGCGAGCGGGAGTAGAGATACGCAGTATTTT; CDR3: CASSASGSRDTQYF; D: TRBD2; J: TRBJ2-3; length: 14; size: -; V: TRBV9
DNA: TGTGCCAGTAGGTCCGGGAGGGCCTCAGGGGAGCAGTACTTC; CDR3: CASRSGRASGEQYF; D: TRBD2; J: TRBJ2-7; length: 14; size: few; V: TRBV19
DNA: TGTGCCAGCAGCTTATTATCTGGGACTAACTCTGGAAACACCATATATTTT; CDR3: CASSLLSGTNSGNTIYF; D: -; J: TRBJ1-3; length: 17; size: -; V: TRBV7-9
DNA: TGTGCCACCAGCACTAGCGGGTACACCTACAATGAGCAGTTCTTC; CDR3: CATSTSGYTYNEQFF; D: TRBD2; J: TRBJ2-1; length: 15; size: -; V: TRBV24-1
DNA: TGTGCCAGCAGCCCCGGACTAGCGGGAGCGTTAGAGACCCAGTACTTC; CDR3: CASSPGLAGALETQYF; D: TRBD2; J: TRBJ2-5; length: 16; size: -; V: TRBV7-3
DNA: TGCGCCAGCAGCTTACTCCGGGACAGCAACACAGATACGCAGTATTTT; CDR3: CASSLLRDSNTDTQYF; D: TRBD1; J: TRBJ2-3; length: 16; size: -; V: TRBV5-1
DNA: TGTGCCAGCAGGCAGGGCGGAGGGGCTTATGGCTACACCTTC; CDR3: CASRQGGGAYGYTF; D: -; J: TRBJ1-2; length: 14; size: once; V: TRBV28
DNA: TGTGCCAGCAGTGAAGGTGGGCAGGAAGCTTTCTTT; CDR3: CASSEGGQEAFF; D: -; J: TRBJ1-1; length: 12; size: -; V: TRBV2
DNA: TGTGCAAGTCCCCGACGGGCGACAGGCAGCGAGCAGTACTTC; CDR3: CASPRRATGSEQYF; D: -; J: TRBJ2-7; length: 14; size: -; V: TRBV12-2
DNA: TGTGCCAGCAGGATTAAGGCACTGGGGGGGACTGAAGCTTTCTTT; CDR3: CASRIKALGGTEAFF; D: -; J: TRBJ1-1; length: 15; size: once; V: TRBV27
DNA: TGTGCCAGCAGCGCCGGGGGAGCGGGGGGGCTCCAAGAGACCCAGTACTTC; CDR3: CASSAGGAGGLQETQYF; D: TRBD2; J: TRBJ2-5; length: 17; size: -; V: TRBV9
DNA: TGTGCCAGCAGCCAAGCTACGCTTCCAGCGATTTATGGCTACACCTTC; CDR3: CASSQATLPAIYGYTF; D: -; J: TRBJ1-2; length: 16; size: -; V: TRBV3-1/TRBV3-2
DNA: TGTGCCAGCACCCGGGACGGGGGAGGCACAGATACGCAGTATTTT; CDR3: CASTRDGGGTDTQYF; D: -; J: TRBJ2-3; length: 15; size: -; V: TRBV5-5
DNA: TGTGCCAGCACCAGGGACAGGGGGTATGGCTACACCTTC; CDR3: CASTRDRGYGYTF; D: TRBD1; J: TRBJ1-2; length: 13; size: -; V: TRBV5-6
DNA: TGTGCCAGCAGTGAGGTGGGAGAGACCCAGTACTTC; CDR3: CASSEVGETQYF; D: -; J: TRBJ2-5; length: 12; size: -; V: TRBV12-3/TRBV12-4
DNA: TGTGCCAGCACCCAAACAGGGGGCGCTGGAAACACCATATATTTT; CDR3: CASTQTGGAGNTIYF; D: TRBD1; J: TRBJ1-3; length: 15; size: -; V: TRBV7-2
DNA: TGTGCCAGCAGCTTAGGGAGGTTTGGGACTAGCGGGGAGTACAATGAGCAGTTCTTC; CDR3: CASSLGRFGTSGEYNEQFF; D: TRBD2; J: TRBJ2-1; length: 19; size: -; V: TRBV7-9
DNA: TGTGCCAGCAGTTTCTCCCACAGGGGGTATTCTGCCACTGAAGCTTTCTTT; CDR3: CASSFSHRGYSATEAFF; D: TRBD1; J: TRBJ1-1; length: 17; size: -; V: TRBV27
DNA: TGCAGCGTAGGGACAGGGGGGTATGGCTACACCTTC; CDR3: CSVGTGGYGYTF; D: TRBD1; J: TRBJ1-2; length: 12; size: -; V: TRBV29-1
DNA: TGTGCCAGTAGTATGGGGCCCTTT; CDR3: CASSMGPF; D: -; J: TRBJ1-6; length: 8; size: -; V: TRBV19
DNA: TGCGCCAGCAGCTTGGTAGCGGGAGGGGAAACCGGGGAGCTGTTTTTT; CDR3: CASSLVAGGETGELFF; D: TRBD2; J: TRBJ2-2; length: 16; size: -; V: TRBV5-1
DNA: TGTGCCAGCAGCTTAGAGGGTCCAGGGACTGAAGCTTTCTTT; CDR3: CASSLEGPGTEAFF; D: -; J: TRBJ1-1; length: 14; size: -; V: TRBV11-2
DNA: TGTGCCAGCAGGCCGACAGGGGGCGTGGACACTGAAGCTTTCTTT; CDR3: CASRPTGGVDTEAFF; D: TRBD1; J: TRBJ1-1; length: 15; size: -; V: TRBV7-9
DNA: TGTGCCAGCAGCGTAGCAGATAATCAGCCCCAGCATTTT; CDR3: CASSVADNQPQHF; D: -; J: TRBJ1-5; length: 13; size: -; V: TRBV9
DNA: TGTGCCAGCAGCCCGGGAAGGGAAGAATTCTACGAGCAGTACTTC; CDR3: CASSPGREEFYEQYF; D: -; J: TRBJ2-7; length: 15; size: -; V: TRBV5-4
DNA: TGCGCCAGCAGCTTGCCGGGACAGGGGGCGCGTCCCTACGAGCAGTACTTC; CDR3: CASSLPGQGARPYEQYF; D: TRBD1; J: TRBJ2-7; length: 17; size: -; V: TRBV5-1
DNA: TGTGCCAGCAGTTCGACAGGGAATTTAGTTGATGAGCAGTTCTTC; CDR3: CASSSTGNLVDEQFF; D: TRBD1; J: TRBJ2-1; length: 15; size: once; V: TRBV28
DNA: TGTGCCAGCAGCTCCTATACTATAGGTAAAGGCGGCGAGCAGTACTTC; CDR3: CASSSYTIGKGGEQYF; D: -; J: TRBJ2-7; length: 16; size: -; V: TRBV7-2
DNA: TGCGCCAGCAGCCAAGGGCAGGGCCCCAACGATGAGCAGTTCTTC; CDR3: CASSQGQGPNDEQFF; D: -; J: TRBJ2-1; length: 15; size: -; V: TRBV4-3
DNA: TGTGCCAGCTCAACTCAAAACGTCTCCAATGAGCAGTTCTTC; CDR3: CASSTQNVSNEQFF; D: -; J: TRBJ2-1; length: 14; size: -; V: TRBV6-7
DNA: TGTGCCAGCAGCCCCCAGCTAGCGGGAGTGGAAAATGAGCAGTTCTTC; CDR3: CASSPQLAGVENEQFF; D: TRBD2; J: TRBJ2-1; length: 16; size: -; V: TRBV5-6
DNA: TGTGCAAGTCGCTCCCCCGCGCGGGACTACGAGCAGTACTTC; CDR3: CASRSPARDYEQYF; D: -; J: TRBJ2-7; length: 14; size: -; V: TRBV12-2
DNA: TGTGCTAGCAGCTTAGACAGGAACACTGAAGCTTTCTTT; CDR3: CASSLDRNTEAFF; D: -; J: TRBJ1-1; length: 13; size: -; V: TRBV7-7
DNA: TGTGCCAGCAGTCGCCTCGGTTCCGGGGTAAGCAATCAGCCCCAGCATTTT; CDR3: CASSRLGSGVSNQPQHF; D: -; J: TRBJ1-5; length: 17; size: -; V: TRBV6-2/TRBV6-3
DNA: TGCGCCAGCAGCTATCGGGACGGGACTTTTAATGAAAAACTGTTTTTT; CDR3: CASSYRDGTFNEKLFF; D: -; J: TRBJ1-4; length: 16; size: -; V: TRBV4-3